This record covers a single TCR beta chain. This sample stems from a study of blood T cell repertoires in COVID-19. About the research overall: The United States, Italy and Spain supplied acute and convalescent COVID-19 samples. Nucleic acid was either cDNA or gDNA, and it came from T cells, B-cell-depleted T cells, or PBMCs.

Profiled with immunoSEQ multiplex PCR; TCRdb holds only in-frame clones, not every one. The sample gives a few hundred thousand clones, 85% to 90% of which show up once; 10% is in the top ten. Germline V CDR1 and CDR2: SGHRS, YFSETQ. V lost 0 bases and J lost 1, with 7 bases in between. The CDR3 length is 14 residues. This receptor was taken from a woman aged 50 to 60 who had recovered from COVID-19. Sequencing was performed on PBMCs or T cells enriched from blood (not recorded which). V gene TRBV5-1 combines with J gene TRBJ1-1; D ambiguous. In nucleotides, the CDR3 is TGCGCCAGCAGCTTGGGCGGTCAGAACACTGAAGCTTTCTTT. Protein product: CASSLGGQNTEAFF.